This T cell receptor beta chain was recovered during a study of cytomegalovirus exposure and HLA in healthy donors. Primers included in the PCR were 60 Vbeta and 13 Jbeta primers. The method was immunoSEQ multiplex PCR; TCRdb's version includes in-frame clones alone and lacks a portion of them. Among around 150,000 clones listed, 70% to 75% were seen once. Germline loops: CDR1 SGHNT, CDR2 YENEEA. Trimming cost V 3 bases and J 0 bases; bases outside gene matches: 1. The CDR3 spans 14 residues. This chain connects TRBV11-3 to TRBJ2-7; 8 positions agree with TRBD2. The source material was PBMCs. The source is a human donor in good health. The CDR3 DNA reads TGTGCCAGCAGCTTGCGGGGGGACTCCTACGAGCAGTACTTC. This gives the protein CASSLRGDSYEQYF.